One TCR beta chain is described in this entry. Its specificity is unknown. These data originate in a study of shared clonotypes between healthy human individuals. Some clones are missing from TCRdb's copy, which holds only in-frame ones; the method was immunoSEQ multiplex PCR. The data show approximately 2.3 million clones, over 85% seen once. Germline V gives CDR1 SGDLS, CDR2 YYNGEE. V gave up 5 bases and J gave up 4 bases, with 19 bases separating them. The CDR3 consists of 16 residues. Notes on the study in general: Researchers sampled blood only, noting tissue repertoires likely differ.

Material: naive CD4+ T cells from PBMCs. Regarding subset: CD45RA+ positively selected. This TCR came from a man between 18 and 29 years old in good health. Some clones in this sample may be carry-over from other donors' samples. This rearrangement joins TRBV9 to TRBJ1-3; possible D gene TRBD1, 6 bases. CDR3 residues: CASSPNRGARGNTIYF. The CDR3 DNA reads TGTGCCAGCAGTCCGAACCGGGGGGCGCGGGGAAACACCATATATTTT.